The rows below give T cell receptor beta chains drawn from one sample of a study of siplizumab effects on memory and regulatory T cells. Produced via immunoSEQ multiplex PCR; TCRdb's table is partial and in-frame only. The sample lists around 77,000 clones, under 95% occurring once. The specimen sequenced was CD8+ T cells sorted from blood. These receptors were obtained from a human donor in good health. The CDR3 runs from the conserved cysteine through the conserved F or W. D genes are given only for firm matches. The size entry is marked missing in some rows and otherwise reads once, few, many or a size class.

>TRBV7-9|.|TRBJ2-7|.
CASSLEGLTFYEQYF
TGTGCCAGCAGCTTAGAGGGACTGACCTTCTACGAGCAGTACTTC
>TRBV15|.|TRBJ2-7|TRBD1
CATSSEGTVSYEQYF
TGTGCCACCAGCAGCGAAGGGACAGTTTCCTACGAGCAGTACTTC
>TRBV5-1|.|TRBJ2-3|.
CASSFSTDTQYF
TGCGCCAGCAGCTTCTCTACAGATACGCAGTATTTT
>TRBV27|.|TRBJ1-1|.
CASSLRTDNTEAFF
TGTGCCAGCAGTTTACGTACAGACAACACTGAAGCTTTCTTT
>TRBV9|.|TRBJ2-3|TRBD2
CASSALLAASTDTQYF
TGTGCCAGCAGCGCACTACTAGCGGCAAGCACAGATACGCAGTATTTT
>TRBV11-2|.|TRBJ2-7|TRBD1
CASSLEGGGTGYYEQYF
TGTGCCAGCAGCTTAGAAGGAGGGGGGACAGGGTACTACGAGCAGTACTTC
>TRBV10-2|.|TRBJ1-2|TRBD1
CASSESSPGGRGYTF
TGCGCCAGCAGTGAGTCGAGTCCAGGGGGCAGGGGCTACACCTTC
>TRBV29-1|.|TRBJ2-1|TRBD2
CSVRGLAASSYNEQFF
TGCAGCGTTCGTGGGCTAGCGGCTAGCTCCTACAATGAGCAGTTCTTC
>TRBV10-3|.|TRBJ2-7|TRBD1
CATWDSPYEQYF
TGTGCCACCTGGGACAGCCCCTACGAGCAGTACTTC
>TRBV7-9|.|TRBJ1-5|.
CASSLAQGSNQPQHF
TGTGCCAGCAGCTTAGCGCAGGGTAGCAATCAGCCCCAGCATTTT
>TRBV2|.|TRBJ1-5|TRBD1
CASSANRGIYSNQPQHF
TGTGCCAGCAGTGCCAACAGGGGAATTTATAGCAATCAGCCCCAGCATTTT
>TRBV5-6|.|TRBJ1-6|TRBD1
CASRIWTGGFYNSPLHF
TGTGCCAGCAGGATCTGGACAGGGGGTTTCTATAATTCACCCCTCCACTTT
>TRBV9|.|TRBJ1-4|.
CASSQSGATNEKLFF
TGTGCCAGCAGCCAATCAGGGGCCACTAATGAAAAACTGTTTTTT
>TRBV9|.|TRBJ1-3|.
CASSVGASGNTIYF
TGTGCCAGCAGCGTAGGGGCGTCTGGAAACACCATATATTTT
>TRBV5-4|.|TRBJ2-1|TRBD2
CARGTSGANEQFF
TGTGCCAGAGGGACTAGCGGTGCCAATGAGCAGTTCTTC
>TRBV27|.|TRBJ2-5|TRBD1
CASSAQGAQETQYF
TGTGCCAGCAGTGCCCAGGGGGCCCAAGAGACCCAGTACTTC
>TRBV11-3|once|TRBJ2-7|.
CASSLVVGYEQYF
TGTGCCAGCAGCTTAGTTGTCGGCTACGAGCAGTACTTC
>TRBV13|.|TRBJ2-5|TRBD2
CASSFPGGGETQYF
TGTGCCAGCAGCTTCCCGGGGGGGGGTGAGACCCAGTACTTC
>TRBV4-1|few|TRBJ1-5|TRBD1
CASSQAGTGNQPQHF
TGCGCCAGCAGCCAAGCCGGGACAGGCAATCAGCCCCAGCATTTT
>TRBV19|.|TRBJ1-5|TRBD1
CASSVQGGVQPQHF
TGTGCCAGTAGTGTCCAGGGGGGGGTTCAGCCCCAGCATTTT
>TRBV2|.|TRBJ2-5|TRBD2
CASSEARGLAGGAGDQYF
TGTGCCAGCAGTGAAGCGAGGGGGCTAGCGGGAGGGGCCGGGGACCAGTACTTC
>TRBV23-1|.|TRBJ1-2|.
CASPIESGYTF
TGCGCCAGCCCAATTGAGTCTGGCTACACCTTC
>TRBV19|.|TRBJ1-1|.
CATSLGNTEAFF
TGTGCCACTAGTCTGGGTAACACTGAAGCTTTCTTT